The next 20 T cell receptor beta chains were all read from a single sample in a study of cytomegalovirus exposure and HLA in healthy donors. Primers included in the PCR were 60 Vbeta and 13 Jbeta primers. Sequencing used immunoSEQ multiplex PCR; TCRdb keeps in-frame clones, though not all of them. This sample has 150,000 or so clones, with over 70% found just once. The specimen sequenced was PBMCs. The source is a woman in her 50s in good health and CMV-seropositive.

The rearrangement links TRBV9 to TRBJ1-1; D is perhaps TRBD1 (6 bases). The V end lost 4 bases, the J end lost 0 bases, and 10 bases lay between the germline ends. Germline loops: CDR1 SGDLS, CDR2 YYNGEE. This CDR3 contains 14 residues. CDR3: CASSQTGMNTEAFF. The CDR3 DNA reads TGTGCCAGCAGCCAGACAGGAATGAACACTGAAGCTTTCTTT.

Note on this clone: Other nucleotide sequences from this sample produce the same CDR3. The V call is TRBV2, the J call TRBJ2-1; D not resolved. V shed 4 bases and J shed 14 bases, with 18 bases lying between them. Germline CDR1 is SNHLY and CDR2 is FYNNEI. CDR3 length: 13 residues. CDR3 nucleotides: TGTGCCAGCAGTGCTCCAGTCCCATCTCGAAAGTTCTTC. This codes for CASSAPVPSRKFF.

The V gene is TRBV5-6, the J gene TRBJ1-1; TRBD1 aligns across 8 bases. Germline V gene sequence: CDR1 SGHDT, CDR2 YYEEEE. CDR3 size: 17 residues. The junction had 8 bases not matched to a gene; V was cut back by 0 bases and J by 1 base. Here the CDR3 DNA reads TGTGCCAGCAGCTTGGTAGGGACAGGCCAGTCGAACACTGAAGCTTTCTTT. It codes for CASSLVGTGQSNTEAFF.

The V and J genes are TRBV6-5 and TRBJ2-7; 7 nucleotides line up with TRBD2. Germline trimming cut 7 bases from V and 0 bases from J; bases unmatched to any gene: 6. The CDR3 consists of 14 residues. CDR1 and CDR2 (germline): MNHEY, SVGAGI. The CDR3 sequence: CASKKAGPSYEQYF. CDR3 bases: TGTGCCAGCAAAAAAGCGGGACCCTCCTACGAGCAGTACTTC.

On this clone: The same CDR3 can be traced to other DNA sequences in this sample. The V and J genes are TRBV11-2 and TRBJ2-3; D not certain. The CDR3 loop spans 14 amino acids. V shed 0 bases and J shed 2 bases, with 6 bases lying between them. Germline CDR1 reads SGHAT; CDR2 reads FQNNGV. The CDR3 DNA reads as TGTGCCAGCAGCTTAGATCGAGTCACAGATACGCAGTATTTT. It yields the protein CASSLDRVTDTQYF.

The CDR3 reads CATSRGWGDGYTF. CDR3 DNA: TGTGCCACCAGCAGAGGGTGGGGGGACGGCTACACCTTC. J is TRBJ1-2 and V is TRBV15; D may be TRBD1 (5 bases). The V end was cut by 1 base, the J end by 8 bases, with 11 bases between. This CDR3 is 13 amino acids long. Germline loops: CDR1 LNHNV, CDR2 YYDKDF (reference sequence).

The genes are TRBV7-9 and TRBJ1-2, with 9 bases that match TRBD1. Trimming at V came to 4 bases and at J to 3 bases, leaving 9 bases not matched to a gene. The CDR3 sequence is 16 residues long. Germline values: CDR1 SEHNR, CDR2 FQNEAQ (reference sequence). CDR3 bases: TGTGCCAGCAGCTCCGGGGGACAGGGCCAGCACTATGGCTACACCTTC. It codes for CASSSGGQGQHYGYTF.

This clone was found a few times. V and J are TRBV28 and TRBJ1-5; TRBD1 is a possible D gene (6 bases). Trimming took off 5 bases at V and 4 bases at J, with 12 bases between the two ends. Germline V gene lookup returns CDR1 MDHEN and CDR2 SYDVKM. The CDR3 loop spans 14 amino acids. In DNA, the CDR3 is TGTGCCAGCAGTCGTACAGGGTTTAATCAGCCCCAGCATTTT. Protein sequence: CASSRTGFNQPQHF. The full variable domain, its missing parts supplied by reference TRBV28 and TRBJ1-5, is DVKVTQSSRYLVKRTGEKVFLECVQDMDHENMFWYRQDPGLGLRLIYFSYDVKMKEKGDIPEGYSVSREKKERFSLILESASTNQTSMYLCASSRTGFNQPQHFGDGTRLSIL.

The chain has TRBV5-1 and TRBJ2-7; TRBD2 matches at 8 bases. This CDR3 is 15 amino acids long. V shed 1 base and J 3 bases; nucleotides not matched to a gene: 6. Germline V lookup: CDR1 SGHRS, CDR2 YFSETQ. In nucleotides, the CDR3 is TGCGCCAGCAGCTTGAGACGGGAGGGCCTCTACGAGCAGTACTTC. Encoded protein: CASSLRREGLYEQYF.

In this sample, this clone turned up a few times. CDR3 in amino acids: CASSFGTSGIYEQYF. CDR3 nucleotides: TGTGCCAGCAGCTTCGGGACTAGCGGTATCTACGAGCAGTACTTC. This chain joins TRBV7-2 and TRBJ2-7, with 11 bases aligning to TRBD2. The CDR3 totals 15 residues. Germline-derived CDR1 and CDR2 are SGHTA and FQGNSA. Germline trimming cut 3 bases from V and 3 bases from J; bases unmatched to any gene: 4.

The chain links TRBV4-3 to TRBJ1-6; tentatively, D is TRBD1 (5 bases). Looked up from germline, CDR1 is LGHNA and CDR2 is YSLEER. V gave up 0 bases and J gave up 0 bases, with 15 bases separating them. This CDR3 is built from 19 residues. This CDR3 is CASSQDSGDLSSYNSPLHF. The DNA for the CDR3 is TGCGCCAGCAGCCAAGATTCGGGGGACTTAAGCTCCTATAATTCACCCCTCCACTTT.

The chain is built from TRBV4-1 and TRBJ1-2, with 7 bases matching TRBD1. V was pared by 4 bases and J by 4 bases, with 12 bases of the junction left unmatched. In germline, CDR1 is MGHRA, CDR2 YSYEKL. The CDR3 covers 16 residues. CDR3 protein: CASSRDAGTASYGYTF. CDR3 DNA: TGCGCCAGCAGCCGAGACGCCGGGACAGCGAGCTATGGCTACACCTTC.

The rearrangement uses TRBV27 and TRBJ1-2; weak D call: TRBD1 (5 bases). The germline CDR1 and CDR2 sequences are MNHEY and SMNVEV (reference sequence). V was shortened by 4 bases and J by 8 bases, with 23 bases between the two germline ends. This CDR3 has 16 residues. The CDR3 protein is CASSWDAESGRGGYTF. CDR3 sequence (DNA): TGTGCCAGCAGTTGGGATGCAGAGTCAGGGAGGGGAGGCTACACCTTC.

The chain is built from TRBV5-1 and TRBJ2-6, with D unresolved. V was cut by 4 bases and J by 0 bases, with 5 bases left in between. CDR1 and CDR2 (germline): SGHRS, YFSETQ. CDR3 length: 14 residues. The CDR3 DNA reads TGCGCCAGCAGCGTCTACTCTGGGGCCAACGTCCTGACTTTC. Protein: CASSVYSGANVLTF.

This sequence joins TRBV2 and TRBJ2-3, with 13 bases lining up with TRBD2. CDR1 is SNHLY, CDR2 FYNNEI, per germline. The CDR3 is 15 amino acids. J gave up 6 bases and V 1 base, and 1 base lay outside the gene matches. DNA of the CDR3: TGTGCCAGCAGTGAAGTGACTAGCGGGAGGGATACGCAGTATTTT. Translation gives CASSEVTSGRDTQYF.

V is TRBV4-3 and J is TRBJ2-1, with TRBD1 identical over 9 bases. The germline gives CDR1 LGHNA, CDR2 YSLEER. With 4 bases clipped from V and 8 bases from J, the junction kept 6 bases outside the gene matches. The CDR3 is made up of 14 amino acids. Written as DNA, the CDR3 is TGCGCCAGCAGCCCCGGGACAGGGTGGGATGAGCAGTTCTTC. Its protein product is CASSPGTGWDEQFF.

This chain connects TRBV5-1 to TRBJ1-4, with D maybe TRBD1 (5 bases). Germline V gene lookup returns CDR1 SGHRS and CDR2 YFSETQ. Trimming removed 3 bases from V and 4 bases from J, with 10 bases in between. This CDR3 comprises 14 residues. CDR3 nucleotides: TGCGCCAGCAGCTCGACAGCTTATAATGAAAAACTGTTTTTT. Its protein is CASSSTAYNEKLFF.

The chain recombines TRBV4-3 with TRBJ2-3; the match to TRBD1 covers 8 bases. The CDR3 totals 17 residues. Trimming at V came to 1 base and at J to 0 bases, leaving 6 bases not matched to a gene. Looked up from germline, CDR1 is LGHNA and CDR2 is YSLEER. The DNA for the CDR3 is TGCGCCAGCAGCCAAGGAGCAGGGGGCCGTAGCACAGATACGCAGTATTTT. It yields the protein CASSQGAGGRSTDTQYF.

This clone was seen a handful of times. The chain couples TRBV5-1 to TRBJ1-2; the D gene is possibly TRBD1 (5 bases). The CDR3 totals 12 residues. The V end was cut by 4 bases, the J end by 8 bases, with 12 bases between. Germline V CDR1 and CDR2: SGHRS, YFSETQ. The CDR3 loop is CASSPAGEGYTF. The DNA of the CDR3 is TGCGCCAGCAGCCCGGCGGGGGAAGGCTACACCTTC. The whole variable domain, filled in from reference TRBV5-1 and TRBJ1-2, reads KAGVTQTPRYLIKTRGQQVTLSCSPISGHRSVSWYQQTPGQGLQFLFEYFSETQRNKGNFPGRFSGRQFSNSRSEMNVSTLELGDSALYLCASSPAGEGYTFGSGTRLTVV.

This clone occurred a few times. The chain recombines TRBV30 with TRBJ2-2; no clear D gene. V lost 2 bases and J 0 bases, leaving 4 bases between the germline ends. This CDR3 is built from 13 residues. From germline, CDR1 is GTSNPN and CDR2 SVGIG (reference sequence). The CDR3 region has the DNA TGTGCCTGGAGTTCGGCGAACACCGGGGAGCTGTTTTTT. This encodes CAWSSANTGELFF.